A selection of T cell receptor beta chains follows, all from one sample in a study of cytomegalovirus exposure and HLA in healthy donors. Assay used: immunoSEQ multiplex PCR; TCRdb lists only in-frame clones, some missing. The table lists around 210,000 clones, about 85% of them singletons. Sequenced material: PBMCs. All receptors derive from a girl aged 2 to 9 in good health and CMV-seronegative. Each CDR3 is given without its conserved first and last residue. D genes are given only for firm matches. Only some rows state a clone size, as once, few, many or a class for expanded clones.

J,V,size,D,length,CDR3
TRBJ2-5,TRBV5-1,NA,NA,12,ASSTGRSEETQY
TRBJ2-5,TRBV11-3,NA,NA,12,ASKKGGGQETQY
TRBJ1-2,TRBV4-1,NA,TRBD1,14,ASSQDVAGGNYGYT
TRBJ1-6,TRBV5-6,NA,NA,17,ASSLVQGVRRSYNSPLH
TRBJ2-7,TRBV6-6,NA,NA,12,ASRPSDRTYEQY
TRBJ2-2,TRBV6-1,NA,NA,13,ASMLRRGNTGELF
TRBJ2-7,TRBV5-1,NA,TRBD2,15,ASSLANVAGGFYEQY
TRBJ2-3,TRBV6-1,NA,TRBD2,13,ASTAGLAGDHTQY
TRBJ2-5,TRBV7-2,NA,NA,13,ASSLSPSRGETQY
TRBJ1-1,TRBV23-1,NA,TRBD1,16,ASSHSTGGESLNTEAF
TRBJ2-2,TRBV7-5,NA,NA,13,ARSFGGLNTGELF
TRBJ2-3,TRBV11-2,NA,TRBD2,13,ASSRSGGGTDTQY
TRBJ1-6,TRBV27,NA,NA,12,ASSRDTYNSPLH
TRBJ1-3,TRBV30,NA,TRBD1,11,AWKETRGDTIY
TRBJ2-7,TRBV6-6,NA,NA,11,ASTGRATYEQY
TRBJ1-3,TRBV6-1,NA,NA,13,ASSEPGGGGNTIY
TRBJ2-7,TRBV5-1,NA,TRBD2,15,ASSFFPSGRSSYEQY
TRBJ2-5,TRBV18,once,NA,11,ASSRYREETQY
TRBJ2-7,TRBV11-2,NA,NA,13,ASSLDRGSSYEQY
TRBJ2-6,TRBV7-6,NA,NA,16,ASSLVRDLPSGANVLT
TRBJ2-1,TRBV6-6,NA,NA,13,ASSYLRVSYNEQF
TRBJ1-6,TRBV11-2,NA,NA,13,ASSPSGSYNSPLH
TRBJ2-7,TRBV10-3,once,TRBD2,14,AISDVLLAASYEQY
TRBJ1-2,TRBV5-1,once,NA,15,ASSWIPGQTTNYGYT
TRBJ2-7,TRBV5-1,NA,TRBD2,11,ASSLSRESEQY
TRBJ2-1,TRBV4-1,NA,NA,14,ASSPLPQGGYNEQF
TRBJ2-7,TRBV9,NA,TRBD1,11,ASSVQGADEQY
NA,TRBV10-3,few,TRBD2,11,AISDAAGYEQY
TRBJ2-3,TRBV7-8,NA,NA,14,ASSLASRTSTDTQY
TRBJ1-1,TRBV11-2,once,NA,12,ASSLSLANTEAF
TRBJ2-2,TRBV9,NA,TRBD1,13,ASSLQGANTGELF
TRBJ2-5,TRBV5-1,NA,TRBD2,15,ASSLRTSGGSRETQY
TRBJ2-3,TRBV5-6,NA,TRBD2,14,ASSLLAGGFTDTQY
TRBJ1-2,TRBV30,NA,NA,12,AWKKQLTNYGYT
TRBJ2-1,TRBV4-1,NA,TRBD2,14,ASSQGGLALQNEQF